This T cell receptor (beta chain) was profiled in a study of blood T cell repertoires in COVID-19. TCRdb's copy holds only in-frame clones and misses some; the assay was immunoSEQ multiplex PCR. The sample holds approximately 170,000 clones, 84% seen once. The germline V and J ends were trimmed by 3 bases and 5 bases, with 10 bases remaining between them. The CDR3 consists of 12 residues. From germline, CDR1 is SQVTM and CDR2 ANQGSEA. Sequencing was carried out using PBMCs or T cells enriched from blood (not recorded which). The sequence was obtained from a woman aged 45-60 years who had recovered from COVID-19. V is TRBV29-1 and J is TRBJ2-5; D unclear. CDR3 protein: CSVDSFVETQYF. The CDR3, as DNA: TGCAGCGTTGACAGTTTCGTTGAGACCCAGTACTTC.